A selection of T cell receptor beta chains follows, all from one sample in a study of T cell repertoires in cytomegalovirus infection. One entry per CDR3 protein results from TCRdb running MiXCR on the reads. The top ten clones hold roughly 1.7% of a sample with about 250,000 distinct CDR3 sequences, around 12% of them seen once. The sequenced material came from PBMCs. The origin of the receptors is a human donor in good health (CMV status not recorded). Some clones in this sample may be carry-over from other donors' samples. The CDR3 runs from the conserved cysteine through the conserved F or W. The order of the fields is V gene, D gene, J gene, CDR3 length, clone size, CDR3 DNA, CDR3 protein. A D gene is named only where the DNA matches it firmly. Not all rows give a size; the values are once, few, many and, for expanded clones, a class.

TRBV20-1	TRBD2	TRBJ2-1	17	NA	TGCAGTGCTAGAGATTCGGGTATAGCGGGGGCCTGGAATGAGCAGTTCTTC	CSARDSGIAGAWNEQFF
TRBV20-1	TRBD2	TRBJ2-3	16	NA	TGCAGTGCCAAGTCTCTGACTAGCGGGGGGGCAGATACGCAGTATTTT	CSAKSLTSGGADTQYF
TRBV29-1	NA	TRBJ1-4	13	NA	TGCAGCGTTGGGCCAGTTCCTAATGAAAAACTGTTTTTT	CSVGPVPNEKLFF
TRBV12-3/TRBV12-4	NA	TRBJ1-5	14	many	TGTGCCAGCAGTTGGGCAGGGTGGGAGCAGCCCCAGCATTTT	CASSWAGWEQPQHF
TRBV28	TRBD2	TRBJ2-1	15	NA	TGTGCCAGCAGCTCCTCCAAGACTAGCGACTTTGAGCAGTTCTTC	CASSSSKTSDFEQFF
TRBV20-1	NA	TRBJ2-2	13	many	TGCAGTGCTAGGTGGTCAAACACCGGGGAGCTGTTTTTT	CSARWSNTGELFF
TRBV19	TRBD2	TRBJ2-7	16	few	TGTGCCAGTAGTACTTCTTCTAGCGGTTCCTCCTACGAGCAGTACTTC	CASSTSSSGSSYEQYF
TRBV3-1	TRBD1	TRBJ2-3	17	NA	TGTGCCAGCAGCCAAGATTTAGTTAGGGGGCCCTGGGATACGCAGTATTTT	CASSQDLVRGPWDTQYF
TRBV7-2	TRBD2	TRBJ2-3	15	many	TGTGCCAGCAGCTTATCAGCGGGAGGAGCAGATACGCAGTATTTT	CASSLSAGGADTQYF
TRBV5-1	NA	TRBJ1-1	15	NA	TGCGCCAGCAGCGGGAATGTGGGCGCGAACACTGAAGCTTTCTTT	CASSGNVGANTEAFF
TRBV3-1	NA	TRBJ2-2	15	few	TGTGCCAGCAGCCAAGCGGGCCTGAACACCGGGGAGCTGTTTTTT	CASSQAGLNTGELFF
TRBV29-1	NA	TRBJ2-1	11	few	TGCAGCGTCCGGGACCCGGGTGAGCAGTTCTTC	CSVRDPGEQFF
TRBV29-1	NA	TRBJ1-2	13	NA	TGCAGCGTCGATTTGGGGGCGGGCTATGGCTACACCTTC	CSVDLGAGYGYTF
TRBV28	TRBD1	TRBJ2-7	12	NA	TGTGCCAGCAGTTTGGGGATAGGACAGGTGGGCTTC	CASSLGIGQVGF
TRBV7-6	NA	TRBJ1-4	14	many	TGTGCCAGCAGCGAAGTAGCGAAGGGGAGAAAACTGTTTTTT	CASSEVAKGRKLFF
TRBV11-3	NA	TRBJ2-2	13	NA	TGTGCCAGCCGGAGAACACAACCCGGGGAGCTGTTTTTT	CASRRTQPGELFF
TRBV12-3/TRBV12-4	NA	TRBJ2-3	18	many	TGTGCCAGCAGCCCCGCGAGGGGCCCCAGGGCAAGCACAGATACGCAGTATTTT	CASSPARGPRASTDTQYF
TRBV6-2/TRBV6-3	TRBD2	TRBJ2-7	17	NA	TGTGCCAGCAGCCAGGGACTAGCGGGGGGAGTCTCCTACGAGCAGTACTTC	CASSQGLAGGVSYEQYF
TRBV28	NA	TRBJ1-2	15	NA	TGTGCCAGCAGTGCCGGGAGAGGGGGAGGTTATGGCTACACCTTC	CASSAGRGGGYGYTF
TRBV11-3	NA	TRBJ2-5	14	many	TGTGCCAGCAGCCCGAGAGACAGTCAAGAGACCCAGTACTTC	CASSPRDSQETQYF
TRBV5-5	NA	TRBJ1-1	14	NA	TGTGCCAGCAGCTTTTTCTCTGGGAACACTGAAGCTTTCTTT	CASSFFSGNTEAFF
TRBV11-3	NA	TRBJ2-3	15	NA	TGTGCCAGCAGCTGGGACTCCTCTAGCACAGATACGCAGTATTTT	CASSWDSSSTDTQYF
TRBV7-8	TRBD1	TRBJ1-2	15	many	TGTGCCAGCAGCCCGTCGGTGGGACAGGGTTTTGGCTACACCTTC	CASSPSVGQGFGYTF
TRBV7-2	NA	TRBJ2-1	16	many	TGTGCCAGCACCCAGGGGGGGGCGAAAGCCTACAATGAGCAGTTCTTC	CASTQGGAKAYNEQFF
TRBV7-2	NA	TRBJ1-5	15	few	TGTGCCAGCAGGCCCACAGGGAACGTGGATCAGCCCCAGCATTTT	CASRPTGNVDQPQHF
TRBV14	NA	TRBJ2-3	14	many	TGTGCCAGCAGCCAAAGGGACTCCGCAGATACGCAGTATTTT	CASSQRDSADTQYF
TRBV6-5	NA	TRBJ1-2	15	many	TGTGCCAGCAGCTCTAGGGAGGGGAGCCTTGGGGGCTACACCTTC	CASSSREGSLGGYTF
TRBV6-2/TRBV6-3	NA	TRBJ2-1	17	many	TGTGCCAGCAGTTACCCCCAGCTAGCTGACCGCTACAATGAGCAGTTCTTC	CASSYPQLADRYNEQFF
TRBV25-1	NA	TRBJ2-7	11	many	TGTGCCAGCAGTGACCTAGTTGAGCAGTACTTC	CASSDLVEQYF
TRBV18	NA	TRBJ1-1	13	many	TGTGCCAGCAGCCCCGGGGGTAACACTGAAGCTTTCTTT	CASSPGGNTEAFF
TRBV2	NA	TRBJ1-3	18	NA	TGTGCCAGCAGTGAAGGGTTATTCATTCGGGCCTCTGGAAACACCATATATTTT	CASSEGLFIRASGNTIYF
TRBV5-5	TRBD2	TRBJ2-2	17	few	TGTGCCAGCTCAGCGGTAGCGGGGTACTCGAACACCGGGGAGCTGTTTTTT	CASSAVAGYSNTGELFF
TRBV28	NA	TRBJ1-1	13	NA	TGTGCCAGCTTCGGGCCCGAGAACACTGAAGCTTTCTTT	CASFGPENTEAFF
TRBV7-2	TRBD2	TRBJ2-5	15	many	TGTGCCAGCAGCGTGGGACTAGCGGGGGGGCCGGCCCAGTACTTC	CASSVGLAGGPAQYF
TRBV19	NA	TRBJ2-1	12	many	TGTGCCAGTAGTATGAGAGGAAATGAGCAGTTCTTC	CASSMRGNEQFF
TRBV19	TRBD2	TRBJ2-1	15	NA	TGTGCCAGTAGTGTGACTAGCGGGACATACAATGAGCAGTTCTTC	CASSVTSGTYNEQFF
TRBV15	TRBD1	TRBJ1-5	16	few	TGTGCCACCAGCAGATTAGACAGGGGGACTAATCAGCCCCAGCATTTT	CATSRLDRGTNQPQHF
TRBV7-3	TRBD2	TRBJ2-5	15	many	TGTGCCAGCAGCCAGCAGGGACTAGCGGAAGAGACCCAGTACTTC	CASSQQGLAEETQYF
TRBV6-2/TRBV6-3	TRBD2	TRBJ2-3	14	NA	TGTGCCAGCAGCTACACTAGCGTGGGAGATACGCAGTATTTT	CASSYTSVGDTQYF
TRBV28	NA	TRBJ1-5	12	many	TGTGCCAGTCTGTCTAGCAATCAGCCCCAGCATTTT	CASLSSNQPQHF
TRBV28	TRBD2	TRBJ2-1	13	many	TGTGCATCGGCCGCGGGAGGTTGGAATGAGCAGTTCTTC	CASAAGGWNEQFF
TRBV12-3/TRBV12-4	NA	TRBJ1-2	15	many	TGTGCCAGCAGCAACTCAGGGAGTCCTAACTATGGCTACACCTTC	CASSNSGSPNYGYTF
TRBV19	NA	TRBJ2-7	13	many	TGTGCCAGTAGTATACAAGGGGTACGCGAGCAGTACTTC	CASSIQGVREQYF
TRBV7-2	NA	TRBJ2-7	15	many	TGTGCCAGCAGCTTAGTCGCCTCCTTCTCCTACGAGCAGTACTTC	CASSLVASFSYEQYF
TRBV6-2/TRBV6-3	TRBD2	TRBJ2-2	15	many	TGTGCCAGCAGGAGAAGCGGGGAGAACACCGGGGAGCTGTTTTTT	CASRRSGENTGELFF
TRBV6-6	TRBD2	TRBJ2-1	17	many	TGTGCCAGCAGTTACTCGGCGGGAGGGCCAATAAACAATGAGCAGTTCTTC	CASSYSAGGPINNEQFF
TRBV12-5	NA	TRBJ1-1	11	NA	TGTGCTAGTGGTTTGATAAGCGAAGCTTTCTTT	CASGLISEAFF
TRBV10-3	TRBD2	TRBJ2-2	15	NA	TGTGCCTCCCGCGGGGGAGGCGGGAACACCGGGGAGCTGTTTTTT	CASRGGGGNTGELFF
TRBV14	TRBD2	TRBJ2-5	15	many	TGTGCCAGCAGCCACCTGACTAGCGGGAGTGAGACCCAGTACTTC	CASSHLTSGSETQYF